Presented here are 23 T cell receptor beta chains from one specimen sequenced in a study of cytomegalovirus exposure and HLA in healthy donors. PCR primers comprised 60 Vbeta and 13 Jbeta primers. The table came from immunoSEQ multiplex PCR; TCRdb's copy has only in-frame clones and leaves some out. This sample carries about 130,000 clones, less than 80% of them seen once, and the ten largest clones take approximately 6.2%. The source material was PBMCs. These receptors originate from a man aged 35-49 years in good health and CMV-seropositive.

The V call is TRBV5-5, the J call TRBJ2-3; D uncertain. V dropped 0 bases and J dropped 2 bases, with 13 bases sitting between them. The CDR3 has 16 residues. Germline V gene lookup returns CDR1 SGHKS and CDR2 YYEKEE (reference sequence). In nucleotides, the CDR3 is TGTGCCAGCAGCTTGGCCGTAAGGCGGAACACAGATACGCAGTATTTT. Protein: CASSLAVRRNTDTQYF.

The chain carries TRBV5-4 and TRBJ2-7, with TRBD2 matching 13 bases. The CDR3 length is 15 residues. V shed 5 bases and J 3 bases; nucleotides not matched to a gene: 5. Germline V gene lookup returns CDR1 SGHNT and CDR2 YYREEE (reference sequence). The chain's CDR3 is CASRPGLAGLYEQYF. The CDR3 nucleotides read TGTGCCAGCAGGCCGGGACTAGCGGGGCTCTACGAGCAGTACTTC.

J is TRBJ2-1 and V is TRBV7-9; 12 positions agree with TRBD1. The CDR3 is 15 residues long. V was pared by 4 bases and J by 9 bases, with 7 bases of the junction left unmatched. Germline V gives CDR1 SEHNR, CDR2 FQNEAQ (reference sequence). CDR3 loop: CASSSGTGGKGEQFF. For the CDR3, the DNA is TGTGCCAGCAGCTCCGGGACAGGGGGCAAGGGTGAGCAGTTCTTC.

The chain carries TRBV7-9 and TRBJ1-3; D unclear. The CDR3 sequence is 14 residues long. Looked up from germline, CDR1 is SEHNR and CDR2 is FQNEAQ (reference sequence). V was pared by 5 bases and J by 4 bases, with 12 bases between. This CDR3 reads CASSRVEGGNTIYF. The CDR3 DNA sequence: TGTGCCAGCAGCAGGGTGGAGGGCGGAAACACCATATATTTT.

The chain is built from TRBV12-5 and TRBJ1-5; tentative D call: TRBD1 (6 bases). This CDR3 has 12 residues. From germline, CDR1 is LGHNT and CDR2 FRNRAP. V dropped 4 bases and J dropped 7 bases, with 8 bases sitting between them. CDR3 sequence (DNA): TGTGCTAGTGGTTCGGGGGGCCAGCCCCAGCATTTT. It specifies CASGSGGQPQHF.

The DNA of the CDR3 is TGTGCCAGCAGTTTTAGCGGCGTGGGCACTGAAGCTTTCTTT. Its protein product is CASSFSGVGTEAFF. This rearrangement joins TRBV27 to TRBJ1-1, with unresolved D. CDR3 length equals 14 residues. The V gene's germline CDR1 is MNHEY and CDR2 SMNVEV (reference sequence). V was trimmed by 3 bases and J by 4 bases, leaving 12 bases between them.

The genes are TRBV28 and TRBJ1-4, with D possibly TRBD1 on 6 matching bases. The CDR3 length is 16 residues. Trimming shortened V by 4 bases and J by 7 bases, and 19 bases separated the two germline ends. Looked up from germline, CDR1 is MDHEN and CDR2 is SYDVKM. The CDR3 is CASSSEPGQVFEKLFF. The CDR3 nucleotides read TGTGCCAGCAGTTCAGAACCGGGACAAGTATTTGAAAAACTGTTTTTT.

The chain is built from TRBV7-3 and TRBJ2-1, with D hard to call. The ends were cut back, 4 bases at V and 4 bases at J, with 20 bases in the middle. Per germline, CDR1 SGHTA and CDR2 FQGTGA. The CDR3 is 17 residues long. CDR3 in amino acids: CASSSLPQARNYNEQFF. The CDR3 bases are TGTGCCAGCAGCTCCCTGCCCCAGGCTCGAAATTACAATGAGCAGTTCTTC.

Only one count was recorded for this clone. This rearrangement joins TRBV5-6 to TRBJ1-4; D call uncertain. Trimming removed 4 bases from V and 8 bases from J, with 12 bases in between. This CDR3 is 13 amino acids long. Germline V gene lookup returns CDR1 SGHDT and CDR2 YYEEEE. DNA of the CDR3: TGTGCCAGCAGCGAACATGGGCCGGAAAAACTGTTTTTT. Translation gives CASSEHGPEKLFF.

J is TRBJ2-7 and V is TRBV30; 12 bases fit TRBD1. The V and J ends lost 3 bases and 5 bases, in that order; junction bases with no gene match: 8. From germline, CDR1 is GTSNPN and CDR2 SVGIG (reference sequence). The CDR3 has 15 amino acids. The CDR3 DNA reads TGTGCCTGGAGGGGGGACAGGGGGCTCTTCCACGAGCAGTACTTC. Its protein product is CAWRGDRGLFHEQYF.

CDR3 sequence: CASSVTGQADTEAFF. The CDR3 coding sequence is TGCGCCAGCAGCGTGACCGGACAGGCGGACACTGAAGCTTTCTTT. The chain uses TRBV5-1 and TRBJ1-1; 7 bases map to TRBD1. CDR1 SGHRS and CDR2 YFSETQ come from the germline V gene. After removal of 4 bases from V and 3 bases from J, the junction contained 9 bases not matched to a gene. CDR3 length: 15 residues.

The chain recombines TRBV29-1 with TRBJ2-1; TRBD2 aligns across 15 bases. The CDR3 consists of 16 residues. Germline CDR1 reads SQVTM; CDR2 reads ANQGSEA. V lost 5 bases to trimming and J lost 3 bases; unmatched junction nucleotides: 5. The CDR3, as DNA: TGCAGCGTTAAGGGACTAGCGGGAGGCCACTACAATGAGCAGTTCTTC. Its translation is CSVKGLAGGHYNEQFF.

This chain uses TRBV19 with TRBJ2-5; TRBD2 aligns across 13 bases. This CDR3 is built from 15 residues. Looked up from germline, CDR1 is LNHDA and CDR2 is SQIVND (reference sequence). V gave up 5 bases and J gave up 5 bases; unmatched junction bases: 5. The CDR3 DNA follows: TGTGCCAGTAGTCCCCCGACTAGCGGGGGGGAGACCCAGTACTTC. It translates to CASSPPTSGGETQYF.

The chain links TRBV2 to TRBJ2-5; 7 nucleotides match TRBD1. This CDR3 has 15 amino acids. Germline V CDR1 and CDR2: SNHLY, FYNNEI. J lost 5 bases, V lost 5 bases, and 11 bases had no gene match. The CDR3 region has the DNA TGTGCCAGCAGTCCAGAGACAGGGTATTTTGAGACCCAGTACTTC. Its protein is CASSPETGYFETQYF.

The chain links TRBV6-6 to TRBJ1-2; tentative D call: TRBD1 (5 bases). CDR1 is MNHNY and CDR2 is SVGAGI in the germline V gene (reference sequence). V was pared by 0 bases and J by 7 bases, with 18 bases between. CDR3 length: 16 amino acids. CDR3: CASSYSIGGDGSGYTF. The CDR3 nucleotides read TGTGCCAGCAGTTACTCGATCGGCGGGGACGGGTCTGGCTACACCTTC.

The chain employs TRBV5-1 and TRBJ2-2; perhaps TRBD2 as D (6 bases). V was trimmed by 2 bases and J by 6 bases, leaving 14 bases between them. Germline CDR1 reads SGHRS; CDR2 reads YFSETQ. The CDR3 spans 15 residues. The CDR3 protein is CASSFSGVKAGELFF. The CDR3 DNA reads TGCGCCAGCAGCTTTTCGGGGGTTAAGGCCGGGGAGCTGTTTTTT.

The CDR3 loop is CASSLVGQVYEQYF. CDR3 bases: TGTGCCAGCAGCTTAGTTGGACAGGTTTACGAGCAGTACTTC. J is TRBJ2-7 and V is TRBV7-9; 7 bases agree with TRBD1. Trimming removed 1 base from V and 4 bases from J; junction bases left unmatched: 4. This CDR3 contains 14 residues. Germline CDR1 reads SEHNR; CDR2 reads FQNEAQ (reference sequence).

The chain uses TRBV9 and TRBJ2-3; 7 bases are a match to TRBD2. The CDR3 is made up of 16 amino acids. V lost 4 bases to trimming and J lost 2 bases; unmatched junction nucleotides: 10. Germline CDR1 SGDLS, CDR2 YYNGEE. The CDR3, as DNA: TGTGCCAGCAGCTCCGGGACTAACGATTACACAGATACGCAGTATTTT. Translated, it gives CASSSGTNDYTDTQYF.

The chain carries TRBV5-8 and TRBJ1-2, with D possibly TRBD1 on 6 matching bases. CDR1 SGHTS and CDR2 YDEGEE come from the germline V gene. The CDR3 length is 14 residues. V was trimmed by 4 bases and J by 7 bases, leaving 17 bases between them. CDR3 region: CASSLPGTISGYTF. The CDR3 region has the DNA TGTGCCAGCAGCCTTCCCGGGACAATCTCTGGCTACACCTTC.

CDR3 sequence (DNA): TGTGCCAGCAGTTTTAGGGTCGGCATGAAGGGAGGGAATCAGCCCCAGCATTTT. Its protein product is CASSFRVGMKGGNQPQHF. This chain joins TRBV28 and TRBJ1-5, with unresolved D. V lost 3 bases to trimming and J lost 4 bases, with 22 bases between them. The CDR3 consists of 18 residues. Germline-derived CDR1 and CDR2 are MDHEN and SYDVKM. Drawing the rest from reference TRBV28 and TRBJ1-5, the complete variable domain is DVKVTQSSRYLVKRTGEKVFLECVQDMDHENMFWYRQDPGLGLRLIYFSYDVKMKEKGDIPEGYSVSREKKERFSLILESASTNQTSMYLCASSFRVGMKGGNQPQHFGDGTRLSIL.

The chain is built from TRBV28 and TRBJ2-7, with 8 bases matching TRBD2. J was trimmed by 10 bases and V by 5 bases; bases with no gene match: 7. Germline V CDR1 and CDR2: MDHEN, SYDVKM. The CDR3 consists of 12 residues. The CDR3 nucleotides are TGTGCCAGCAGTGACTTTAGCGGGGTACAGTACTTC. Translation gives CASSDFSGVQYF.

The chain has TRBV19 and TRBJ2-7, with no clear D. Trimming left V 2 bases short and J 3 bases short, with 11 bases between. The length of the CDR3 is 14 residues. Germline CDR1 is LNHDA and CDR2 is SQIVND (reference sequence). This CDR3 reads CASSITIADYEQYF. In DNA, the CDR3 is TGTGCCAGTAGTATAACGATTGCGGACTACGAGCAGTACTTC.

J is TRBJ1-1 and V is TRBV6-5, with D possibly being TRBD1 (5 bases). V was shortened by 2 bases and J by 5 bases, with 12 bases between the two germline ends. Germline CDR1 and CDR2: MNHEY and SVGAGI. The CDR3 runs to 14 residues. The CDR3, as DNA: TGTGCCAGCAGTTACGCGGGGGGTCGTACTGAAGCTTTCTTT. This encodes CASSYAGGRTEAFF.